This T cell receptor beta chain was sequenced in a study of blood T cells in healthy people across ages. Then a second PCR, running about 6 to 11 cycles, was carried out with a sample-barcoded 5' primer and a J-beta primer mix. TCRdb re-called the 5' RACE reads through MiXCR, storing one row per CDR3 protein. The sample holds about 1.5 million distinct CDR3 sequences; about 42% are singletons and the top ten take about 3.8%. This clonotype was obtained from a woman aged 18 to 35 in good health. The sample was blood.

The DNA of the CDR3 is TGTGCCAGCAGTGATGGCAGACTGTATGGCTACACCTTC. It codes for CASSDGRLYGYTF. V gene TRBV2 combines with J gene TRBJ1-2; D unresolved. Germline CDR1 SNHLY, CDR2 FYNNEI. V lost 3 bases and J lost 5, with 10 bases in between. The CDR3 totals 13 residues.